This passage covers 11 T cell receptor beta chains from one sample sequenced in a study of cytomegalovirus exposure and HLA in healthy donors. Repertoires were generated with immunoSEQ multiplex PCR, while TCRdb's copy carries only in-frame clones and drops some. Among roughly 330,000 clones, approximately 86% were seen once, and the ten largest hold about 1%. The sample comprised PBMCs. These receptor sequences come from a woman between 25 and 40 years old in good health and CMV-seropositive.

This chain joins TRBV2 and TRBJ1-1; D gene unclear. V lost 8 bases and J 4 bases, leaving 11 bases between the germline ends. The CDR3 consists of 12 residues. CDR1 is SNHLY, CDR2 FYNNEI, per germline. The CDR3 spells CASSGQGTEAFF. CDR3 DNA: TGTGCCAGCTCCGGGCAAGGCACTGAAGCTTTCTTT.

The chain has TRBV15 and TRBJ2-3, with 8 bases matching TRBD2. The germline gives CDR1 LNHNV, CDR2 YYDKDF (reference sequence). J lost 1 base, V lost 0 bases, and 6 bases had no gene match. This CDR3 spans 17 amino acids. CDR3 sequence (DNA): TGTGCCACCAGCAGAGAGGGGGATAGCGGGGGCACAGATACGCAGTATTTT. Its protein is CATSREGDSGGTDTQYF. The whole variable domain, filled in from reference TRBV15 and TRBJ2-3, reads DAMVIQNPRYQVTQFGKPVTLSCSQTLNHNVMYWYQQKSSQAPKLLFHYYDKDFNNEADTPDNFQSRRPNTSFCFLDIRSPGLGDTAMYLCATSREGDSGGTDTQYFGPGTRLTVL.

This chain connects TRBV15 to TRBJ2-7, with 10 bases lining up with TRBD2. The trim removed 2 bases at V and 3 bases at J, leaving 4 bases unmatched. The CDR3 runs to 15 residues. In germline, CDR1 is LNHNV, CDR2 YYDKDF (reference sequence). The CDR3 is CATSRSGTSVYEQYF. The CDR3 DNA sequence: TGTGCCACCAGCAGATCCGGGACTAGCGTCTACGAGCAGTACTTC.

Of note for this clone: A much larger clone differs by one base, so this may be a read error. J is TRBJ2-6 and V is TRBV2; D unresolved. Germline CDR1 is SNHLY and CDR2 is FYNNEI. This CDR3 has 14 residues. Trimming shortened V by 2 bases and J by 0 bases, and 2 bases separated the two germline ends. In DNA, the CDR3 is TGTGCCAGCAGTGAATTCTCTGGGGCCAACGTCCTGACTTTC. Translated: CASSEFSGANVLTF.

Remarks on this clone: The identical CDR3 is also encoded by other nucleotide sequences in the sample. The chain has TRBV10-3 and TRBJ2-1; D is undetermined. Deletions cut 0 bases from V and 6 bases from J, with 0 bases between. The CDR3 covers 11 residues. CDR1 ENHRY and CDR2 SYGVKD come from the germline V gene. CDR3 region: CAISESNEQFF. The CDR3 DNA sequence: TGTGCCATCAGTGAGTCCAATGAGCAGTTCTTC.

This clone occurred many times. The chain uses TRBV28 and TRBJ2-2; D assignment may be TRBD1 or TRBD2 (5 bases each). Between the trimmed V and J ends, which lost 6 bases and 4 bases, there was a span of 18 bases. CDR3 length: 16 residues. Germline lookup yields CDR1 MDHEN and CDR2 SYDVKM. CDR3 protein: CASSPIFGGPTGELFF. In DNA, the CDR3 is TGTGCCAGCAGCCCTATATTTGGGGGTCCCACCGGGGAGCTGTTTTTT.

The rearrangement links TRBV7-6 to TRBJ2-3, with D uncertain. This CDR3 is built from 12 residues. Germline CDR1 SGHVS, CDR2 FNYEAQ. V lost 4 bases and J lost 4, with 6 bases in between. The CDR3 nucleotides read TGTGCCAGCAGCTATGACGCAGATACGCAGTATTTT. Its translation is CASSYDADTQYF.

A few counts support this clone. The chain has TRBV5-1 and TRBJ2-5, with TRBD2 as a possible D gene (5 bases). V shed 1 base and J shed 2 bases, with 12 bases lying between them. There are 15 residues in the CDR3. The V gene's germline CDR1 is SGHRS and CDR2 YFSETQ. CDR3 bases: TGCGCCAGCAGCTTGTTGTGGGAGAAGCAAGAGACCCAGTACTTC. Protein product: CASSLLWEKQETQYF.

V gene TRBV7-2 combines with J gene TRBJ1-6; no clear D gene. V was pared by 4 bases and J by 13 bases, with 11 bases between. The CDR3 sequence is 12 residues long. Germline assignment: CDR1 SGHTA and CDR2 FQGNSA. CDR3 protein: CASSSPTVPLHF. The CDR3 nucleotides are TGTGCCAGCAGCTCCCCCACGGTCCCCCTCCACTTT.

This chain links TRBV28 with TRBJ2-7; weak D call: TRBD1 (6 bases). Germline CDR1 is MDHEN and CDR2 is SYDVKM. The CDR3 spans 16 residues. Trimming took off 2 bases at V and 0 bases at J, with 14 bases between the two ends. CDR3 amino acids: CASSLTLRGPSYEQYF. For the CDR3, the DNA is TGTGCCAGCAGTTTAACCCTCAGGGGCCCCTCCTACGAGCAGTACTTC.

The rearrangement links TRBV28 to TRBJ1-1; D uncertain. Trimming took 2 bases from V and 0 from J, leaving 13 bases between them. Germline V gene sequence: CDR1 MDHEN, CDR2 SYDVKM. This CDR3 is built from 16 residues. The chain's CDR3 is CASSLADGPMNTEAFF. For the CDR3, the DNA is TGTGCCAGCAGTTTAGCAGACGGCCCTATGAACACTGAAGCTTTCTTT.